Presented here are 25 T cell receptor beta chains from one specimen sequenced in a study of blood T cell repertoires in COVID-19. Clones were sequenced by immunoSEQ multiplex PCR, and TCRdb holds only the in-frame ones, with some missing. Here the sample spans a few hundred thousand clones, around four fifths being singletons. The sequenced material came from PBMCs or T cells enriched from blood (not recorded which). All receptors derive from a woman aged 45-60 years who had recovered from COVID-19.

The chain combines TRBV12-3 or TRBV12-4 with TRBJ1-5; the D gene is possibly TRBD1 (5 bases). The CDR3 runs to 11 residues. The V end was cut by 3 bases, the J end by 9 bases, with 6 bases between. CDR3 DNA sequence: TGTGCCAGCAGTTTCCAGGGGCCCCAGCATTTT. Encoded protein: CASSFQGPQHF.

The genes are TRBV27 and TRBJ1-2; TRBD1 is a possible D gene (6 bases). The germline CDR1 and CDR2 sequences are MNHEY and SMNVEV (reference sequence). V was trimmed by 2 bases and J by 4 bases, leaving 17 bases between them. CDR3 length: 16 amino acids. The CDR3 nucleotides read TGTGCCAGCAGTTTAGGGGGCCAGACAGCGTTCTATGGCTACACCTTC. Its protein is CASSLGGQTAFYGYTF.

CDR3 loop: CASSEFLNGKLFF. The CDR3 nucleotides read TGTGCCAGTAGCGAGTTCCTGAACGGAAAACTGTTTTTT. V usage is TRBV19 and J usage is TRBJ1-4; no reliable D call. V shed 6 bases and J shed 10 bases, with 15 bases lying between them. Germline CDR1 LNHDA, CDR2 SQIVND (reference sequence). The CDR3 extends over 13 amino acids.

V gene TRBV5-6 combines with J gene TRBJ1-6; tentative D call: TRBD1 (5 bases). Trimming cost V 0 bases and J 7 bases, with 8 bases left between them. The germline gives CDR1 SGHDT, CDR2 YYEEEE. The CDR3 covers 14 residues. The CDR3 DNA reads TGTGCCAGCAGCTTGGGGAGGGGCAATTCACCCCTCCACTTT. Amino acid sequence: CASSLGRGNSPLHF.

This clone was detected once. V is TRBV6-5 and J is TRBJ1-5; D is perhaps TRBD1 (5 bases). Per germline, CDR1 MNHEY and CDR2 SVGAGI. V was shortened by 6 bases and J by 4 bases, with 10 bases between the two germline ends. The CDR3 extends over 13 amino acids. CDR3 sequence (DNA): TGTGCCAGCAGCGGGGGTACTAATCAGCCCCAGCATTTT. It codes for CASSGGTNQPQHF.

The CDR3: CASSPQGLRGNYGYTF. CDR3 in DNA: TGTGCCAGCAGCCCCCAGGGGCTTCGTGGGAACTATGGCTACACCTTC. V is TRBV7-9 and J is TRBJ1-2, with a possible D match to TRBD1 (6 bases). V dropped 5 bases and J dropped 2 bases, with 18 bases sitting between them. This CDR3 has 16 amino acids. Germline loops: CDR1 SEHNR, CDR2 FQNEAQ (reference sequence).

J is TRBJ2-3 and V is TRBV7-2, with TRBD2 matching 12 bases. This CDR3 spans 16 amino acids. V was pared by 1 base and J by 1 base, with 0 bases of the junction left unmatched. Germline V gives CDR1 SGHTA, CDR2 FQGNSA. The DNA for the CDR3 is TGTGCCAGCAGCTTAGGACTAGCGGGGGGCACAGATACGCAGTATTTT. This codes for CASSLGLAGGTDTQYF.

The table lists this clone with a count of one. The V and J genes are TRBV4-2 and TRBJ1-2; TRBD1 matches 7 bases. CDR1 and CDR2 from the germline V gene are LGHNA and YNFKEQ. J gave up 2 bases and V 0 bases, and 6 bases lay outside the gene matches. The CDR3 consists of 16 residues. CDR3 sequence (DNA): TGTGCCAGCAGCCAAGATCGGGGACAGCTGAACTATGGCTACACCTTC. Translation: CASSQDRGQLNYGYTF.

The chain couples TRBV10-3 to TRBJ1-5, with 9 bases identical to TRBD1. This CDR3 comprises 15 residues. Germline V gene sequence: CDR1 ENHRY, CDR2 SYGVKD. V dropped 5 bases and J dropped 1; count of bases not matched to a gene: 3. The CDR3 is CAISFGQGSNQPQHF. Written as DNA, the CDR3 is TGTGCCATCAGTTTTGGACAGGGGAGCAATCAGCCCCAGCATTTT.

The rearrangement links TRBV18 to TRBJ2-2; no definite D call. Looked up from germline, CDR1 is KGHSH and CDR2 is LQKENI. V dropped 3 bases and J dropped 0 bases, with 11 bases sitting between them. The CDR3 is 16 amino acids. The CDR3: CASSPFTRANTGELFF. The CDR3 DNA sequence: TGTGCCAGCTCACCCTTTACTCGAGCGAACACCGGGGAGCTGTTTTTT.

The genes are TRBV6-5 and TRBJ1-4; D is unclear. The V gene's germline CDR1 is MNHEY and CDR2 SVGAGI. CDR3 size: 15 residues. Trimming shortened V by 2 bases and J by 3 bases, and 10 bases separated the two germline ends. The CDR3 sequence is CASSYGRAANEKLFF. In DNA form, the CDR3 reads TGTGCCAGCAGTTACGGGAGGGCTGCTAATGAAAAACTGTTTTTT.

The rearrangement joins TRBV29-1 to TRBJ1-1; 7 positions agree with TRBD1. CDR1 SQVTM and CDR2 ANQGSEA come from the germline V gene. The CDR3 is 13 amino acids. Germline trimming cut 7 bases from V and 2 bases from J; bases unmatched to any gene: 7. The CDR3 DNA reads TGCAGCGCTCCACAGGGGCTTAACACTGAAGCTTTCTTT. This encodes CSAPQGLNTEAFF.

The rearrangement joins TRBV7-6 to TRBJ2-7, with D perhaps matching TRBD2 (6 bases). From germline, CDR1 is SGHVS and CDR2 FNYEAQ. V lost 0 bases to trimming and J lost 2 bases, with 8 bases between them. The CDR3 covers 14 residues. The CDR3 DNA reads as TGTGCCAGCAGCTTAGCTGGGGGGACCTACGAGCAGTACTTC. Its protein product is CASSLAGGTYEQYF.

For the CDR3, the DNA is TGTGCCAGCAGTATTGGGACAGGGCGAGAGACCCAGTACTTC. Amino acid sequence: CASSIGTGRETQYF. The chain recombines TRBV2 with TRBJ2-5; 9 bases align to TRBD1. The CDR3 length is 14 residues. Germline V lookup: CDR1 SNHLY, CDR2 FYNNEI. Unmatched junction bases numbered 5, after V lost 5 bases and J lost 4 bases.

The chain links TRBV11-3 to TRBJ1-1; unclear D gene. The CDR3 has 14 residues. V lost 2 bases to trimming and J lost 1 base, with 8 bases between them. CDR1 is SGHNT and CDR2 is YENEEA in the germline V gene. The CDR3 DNA reads as TGTGCCAGCAGCTTATACCGCAGGAACACTGAAGCTTTCTTT. Amino acid sequence: CASSLYRRNTEAFF.

The J gene is TRBJ2-4, the V gene TRBV30; tentatively, D is TRBD2 (6 bases). Germline lookup yields CDR1 GTSNPN and CDR2 SVGIG (reference sequence). The V and J ends lost 3 bases and 4 bases respectively, with 10 bases between them. The CDR3 contains 13 residues. CDR3 DNA sequence: TGTGCCTGGAGGGCGGGACCTAAAAACATTCAGTACTTC. Protein product: CAWRAGPKNIQYF.

This chain connects TRBV30 to TRBJ1-1; D possibly corresponds to TRBD1 (5 bases). Trimming cost V 2 bases and J 2 bases, with 18 bases left between them. The length of the CDR3 is 16 residues. CDR1 and CDR2 from the germline V gene are GTSNPN and SVGIG (reference sequence). The CDR3 region has the DNA TGTGCCTGGAGTTATCTCTACGTGACAGTTAACACTGAAGCTTTCTTT. It yields the protein CAWSYLYVTVNTEAFF.

The J gene is TRBJ1-1, the V gene TRBV10-2; possibly TRBD1 for D (6 bases). The germline CDR1 and CDR2 sequences are WSHSY and SAAADI. This CDR3 spans 12 amino acids. The ends were cut back, 10 bases at V and 13 bases at J, with 22 bases in the middle. The CDR3 sequence is CANPDSPQRGFF. The DNA for the CDR3 is TGCGCCAATCCGGACAGTCCCCAACGGGGTTTCTTT.

J is TRBJ1-1 and V is TRBV2, with TRBD1 as a possible D gene (6 bases). The CDR3 is 15 residues long. V lost 3 bases and J lost 7, with 18 bases in between. Germline lookup yields CDR1 SNHLY and CDR2 FYNNEI. For the CDR3, the DNA is TGTGCCAGCAGTGAGGCTCACAGGGTGTGGGATGAAGCTTTCTTT. It specifies CASSEAHRVWDEAFF. Together with reference TRBV2 and TRBJ1-1, the CDR3 gives the full variable domain: EPEVTQTPSHQVTQMGQEVILRCVPISNHLYFYWYRQILGQKVEFLVSFYNNEISEKSEIFDDQFSVERPDGSNFTLKIRSTKLEDSAMYFCASSEAHRVWDEAFFGQGTRLTVV.

This clone occurred once. The chain employs TRBV11-1 and TRBJ1-1; D is unresolved. This CDR3 has 13 residues. The V gene's germline CDR1 is SGHAT and CDR2 FQDESV (reference sequence). Trimming stripped 5 bases from V and 2 bases from J, with 9 bases between. CDR3 protein: CASSLTPNTEAFF. Here the CDR3 DNA reads TGTGCCAGCAGCCTTACACCAAACACTGAAGCTTTCTTT.

The gene calls are TRBV5-1 and TRBJ1-1; unclear D gene. V was trimmed by 0 bases and J by 0 bases, leaving 9 bases between them. Germline lookup yields CDR1 SGHRS and CDR2 YFSETQ. CDR3 length equals 15 residues. The CDR3 DNA reads TGCGCCAGCAGCTTGGGCGGGTCTATGAACACTGAAGCTTTCTTT. Protein: CASSLGGSMNTEAFF.

The chain links TRBV6-1 to TRBJ2-2, with TRBD2 identical over 8 bases. The CDR3 has 16 amino acids. Germline V gene data show CDR1 as MNHNS and CDR2 as SASEGT. With 0 bases clipped from V and 1 base from J, the junction kept 1 base outside the gene matches. The CDR3 DNA follows: TGTGCCAGCAGTGAAGCGAGCGGGAGGAACACCGGGGAGCTGTTTTTT. Translating gives CASSEASGRNTGELFF.

V is TRBV4-2 and J is TRBJ2-2, with TRBD2 identical over 7 bases. The ends lost 0 bases at V and 6 bases at J; junction bases unmatched: 13. Germline V gene data show CDR1 as LGHNA and CDR2 as YNFKEQ. The length of the CDR3 is 18 residues. The CDR3 region has the DNA TGTGCCAGCAGCCAAGATAACCGGGTGGGAGGGCCCTCCGGGGAGCTGTTTTTT. Amino acids: CASSQDNRVGGPSGELFF.

The chain carries TRBV9 and TRBJ2-7; maybe TRBD2 (6 bases). CDR3 length: 14 amino acids. Per the germline V gene, CDR1 is SGDLS and CDR2 is YYNGEE. Trimming pared 4 bases from V and 5 bases from J, leaving 16 bases between. CDR3: CASSPSGGRDEQYF. The CDR3 bases are TGTGCCAGCAGCCCCTCCGGGGGTCGGGACGAGCAGTACTTC.

The rearrangement uses TRBV30 and TRBJ2-1; D unresolved. The germline V gene encodes CDR1 GTSNPN and CDR2 SVGIG (reference sequence). This CDR3 spans 14 amino acids. The V end lost 1 base, the J end lost 10 bases, and 17 bases lay between the germline ends. Written as DNA, the CDR3 is TGTGCCTGGAGTGCGGTTTCAGGATTCGGCGAGCAGTTCTTC. Translated: CAWSAVSGFGEQFF.